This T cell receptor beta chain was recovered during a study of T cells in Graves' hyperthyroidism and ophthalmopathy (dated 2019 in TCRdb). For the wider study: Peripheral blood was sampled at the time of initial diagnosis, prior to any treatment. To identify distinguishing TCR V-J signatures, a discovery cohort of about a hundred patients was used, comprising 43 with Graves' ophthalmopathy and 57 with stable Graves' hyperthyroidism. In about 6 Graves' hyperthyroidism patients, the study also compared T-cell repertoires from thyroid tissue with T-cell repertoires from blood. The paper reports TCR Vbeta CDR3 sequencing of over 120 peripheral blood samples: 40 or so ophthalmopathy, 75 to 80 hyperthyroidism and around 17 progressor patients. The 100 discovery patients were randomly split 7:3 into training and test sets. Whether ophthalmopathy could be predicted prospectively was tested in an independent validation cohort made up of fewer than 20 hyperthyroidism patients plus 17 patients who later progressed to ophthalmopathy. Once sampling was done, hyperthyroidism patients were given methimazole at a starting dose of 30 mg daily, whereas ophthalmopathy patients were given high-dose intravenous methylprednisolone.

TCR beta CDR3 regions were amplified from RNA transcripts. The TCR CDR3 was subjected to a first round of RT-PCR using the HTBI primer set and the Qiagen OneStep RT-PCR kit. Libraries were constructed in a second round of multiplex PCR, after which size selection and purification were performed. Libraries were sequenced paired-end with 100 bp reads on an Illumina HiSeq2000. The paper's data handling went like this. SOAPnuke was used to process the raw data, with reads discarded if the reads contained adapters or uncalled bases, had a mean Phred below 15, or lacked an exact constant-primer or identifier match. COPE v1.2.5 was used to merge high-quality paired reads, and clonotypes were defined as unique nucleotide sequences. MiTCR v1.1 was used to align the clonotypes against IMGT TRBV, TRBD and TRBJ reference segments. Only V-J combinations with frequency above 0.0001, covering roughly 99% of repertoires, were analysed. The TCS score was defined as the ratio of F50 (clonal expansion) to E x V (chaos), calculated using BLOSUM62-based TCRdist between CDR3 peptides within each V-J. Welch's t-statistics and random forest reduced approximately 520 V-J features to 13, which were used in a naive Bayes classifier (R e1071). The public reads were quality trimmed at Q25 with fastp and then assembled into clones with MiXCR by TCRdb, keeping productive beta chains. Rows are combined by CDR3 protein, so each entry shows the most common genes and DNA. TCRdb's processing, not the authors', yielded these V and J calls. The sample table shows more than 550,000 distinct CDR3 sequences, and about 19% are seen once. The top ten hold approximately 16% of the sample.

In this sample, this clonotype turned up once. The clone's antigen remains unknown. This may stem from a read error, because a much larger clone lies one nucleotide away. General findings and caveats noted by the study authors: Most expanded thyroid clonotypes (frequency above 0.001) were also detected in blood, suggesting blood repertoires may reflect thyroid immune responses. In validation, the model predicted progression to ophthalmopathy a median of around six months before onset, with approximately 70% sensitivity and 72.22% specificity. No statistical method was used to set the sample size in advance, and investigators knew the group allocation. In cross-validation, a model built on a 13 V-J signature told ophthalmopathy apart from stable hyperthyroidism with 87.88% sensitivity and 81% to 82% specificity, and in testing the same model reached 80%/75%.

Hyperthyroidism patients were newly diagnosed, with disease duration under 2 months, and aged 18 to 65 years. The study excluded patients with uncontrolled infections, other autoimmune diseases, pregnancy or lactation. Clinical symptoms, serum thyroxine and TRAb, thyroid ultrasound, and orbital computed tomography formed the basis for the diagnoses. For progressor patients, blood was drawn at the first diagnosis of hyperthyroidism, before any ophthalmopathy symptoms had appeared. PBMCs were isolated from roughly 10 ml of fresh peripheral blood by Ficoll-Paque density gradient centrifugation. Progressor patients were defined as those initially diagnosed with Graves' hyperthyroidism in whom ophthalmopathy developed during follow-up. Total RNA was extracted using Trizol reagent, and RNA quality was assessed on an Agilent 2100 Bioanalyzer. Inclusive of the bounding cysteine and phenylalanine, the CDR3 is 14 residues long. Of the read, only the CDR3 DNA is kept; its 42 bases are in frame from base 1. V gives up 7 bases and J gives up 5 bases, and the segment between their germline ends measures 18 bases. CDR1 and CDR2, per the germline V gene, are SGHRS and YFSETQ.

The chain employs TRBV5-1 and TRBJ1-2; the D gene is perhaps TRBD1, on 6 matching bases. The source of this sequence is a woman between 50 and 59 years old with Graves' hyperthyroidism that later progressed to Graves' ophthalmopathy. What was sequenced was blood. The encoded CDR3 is CASGPGTTAYGYTF. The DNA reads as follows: TGCGCCAGCGGCCCCGGGACAACGGCGTATGGCTACACCTTC.